This record concerns one TCR beta chain sequence. Its target is not known. The data derive from a study of T cell responses to AZD1222 COVID-19 vaccine. Study-wide findings and caveats: There were mostly white British donors and more females than males, and clonal diversity was possibly underestimated. At baseline, seropositivity was found in only a handful of AZD1222 recipients. The study reported that nearly half of spike-specific TCRs target unmutated variant regions.

CDR3 length equals 17 residues. Germline CDR1 and CDR2: SGHRS and YFSETQ. The germline V and J ends were trimmed by 0 bases and 2 bases, with 15 bases remaining between them. Profiled with immunoSEQ multiplex PCR; TCRdb holds only in-frame clones, not every one. This table holds more than 50,000 clones, more than 65% found once. The sample in question was peripheral blood, obtained on day 0 of MenACWY control vaccination. This sequence originates from an adult in good health. J is TRBJ2-1 and V is TRBV5-1; TRBD2 might be the D (5 bases). Here the CDR3 reads CASSLGYEGPPYNEQFF. CDR3 DNA: TGCGCCAGCAGCTTGGGGTATGAGGGCCCCCCCTACAATGAGCAGTTCTTC.